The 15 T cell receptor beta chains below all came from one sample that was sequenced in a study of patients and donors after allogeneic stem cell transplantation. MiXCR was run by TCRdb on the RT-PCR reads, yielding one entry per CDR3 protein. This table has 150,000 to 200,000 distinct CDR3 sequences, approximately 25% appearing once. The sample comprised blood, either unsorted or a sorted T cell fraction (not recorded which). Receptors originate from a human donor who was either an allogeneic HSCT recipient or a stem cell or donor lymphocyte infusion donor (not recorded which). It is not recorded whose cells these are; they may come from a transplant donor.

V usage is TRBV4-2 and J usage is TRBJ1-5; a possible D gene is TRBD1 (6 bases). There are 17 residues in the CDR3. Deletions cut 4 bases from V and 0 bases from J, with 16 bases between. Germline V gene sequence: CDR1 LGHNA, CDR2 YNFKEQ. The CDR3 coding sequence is TGTGCCAGCAGCCCCGGGGGGAGACAGGATAGCAATCAGCCCCAGCATTTT. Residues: CASSPGGRQDSNQPQHF.

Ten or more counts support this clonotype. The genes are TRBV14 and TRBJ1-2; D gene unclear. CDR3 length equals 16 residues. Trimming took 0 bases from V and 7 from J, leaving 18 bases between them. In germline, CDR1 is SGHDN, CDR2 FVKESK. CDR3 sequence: CASSQESSPTESGYTF. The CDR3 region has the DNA TGTGCCAGCAGCCAAGAGAGTTCCCCCACTGAGAGTGGCTACACCTTC. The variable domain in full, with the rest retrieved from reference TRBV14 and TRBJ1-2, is EAGVTQFPSHSVIEKGQTVTLRCDPISGHDNLYWYRRVMGKEIKFLLHFVKESKQDESGMPNNRFLAERTGGTYSTLKVQPAELEDSGVYFCASSQESSPTESGYTFGSGTRLTVV.

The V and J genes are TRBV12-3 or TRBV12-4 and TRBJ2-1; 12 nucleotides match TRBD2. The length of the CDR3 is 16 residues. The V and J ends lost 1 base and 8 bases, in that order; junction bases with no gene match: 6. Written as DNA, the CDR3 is TGTGCCAGCAGTTTAGGCCTAGCGGGAGGGTATGATGAGCAGTTCTTC. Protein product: CASSLGLAGGYDEQFF.

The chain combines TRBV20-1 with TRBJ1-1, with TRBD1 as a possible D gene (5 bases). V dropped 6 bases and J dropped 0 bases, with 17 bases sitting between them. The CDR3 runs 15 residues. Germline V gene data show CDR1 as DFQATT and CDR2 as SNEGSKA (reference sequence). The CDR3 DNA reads TGCAGTGCACCCAGGGCGGGTTCCTTGAACACTGAAGCTTTCTTT. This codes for CSAPRAGSLNTEAFF.

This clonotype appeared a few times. CDR3 loop: CASSLGGGRTRGEKLFF. The DNA of the CDR3 is TGTGCCAGCAGCTTAGGCGGCGGACGGACCCGGGGGGAAAAACTGTTTTTT. The chain employs TRBV7-6 and TRBJ1-4, with D perhaps matching TRBD1 (5 bases). The germline V gene encodes CDR1 SGHVS and CDR2 FNYEAQ. V lost 1 base and J 8 bases, leaving 20 bases between the germline ends. CDR3 length: 17 residues.

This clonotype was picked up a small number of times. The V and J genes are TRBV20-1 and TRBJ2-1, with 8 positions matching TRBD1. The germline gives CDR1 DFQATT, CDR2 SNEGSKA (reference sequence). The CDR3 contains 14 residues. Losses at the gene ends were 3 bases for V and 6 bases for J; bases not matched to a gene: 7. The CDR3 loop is CSARDRDIGNEQFF. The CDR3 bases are TGCAGTGCTAGGGACAGGGATATTGGCAATGAGCAGTTCTTC.

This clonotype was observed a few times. The CDR3 bases are TGTGCCAGCAGTGAATCGGATCGTAGGGCGGGCTACGAGCAGTACTTC. Its translation: CASSESDRRAGYEQYF. The chain is built from TRBV25-1 and TRBJ2-7, with D possibly being TRBD2 (5 bases). Per the germline V gene, CDR1 is MGHDK and CDR2 is SYGVNS. The CDR3 is made up of 16 amino acids. The V and J ends lost 1 base and 3 bases respectively, with 16 bases between them.

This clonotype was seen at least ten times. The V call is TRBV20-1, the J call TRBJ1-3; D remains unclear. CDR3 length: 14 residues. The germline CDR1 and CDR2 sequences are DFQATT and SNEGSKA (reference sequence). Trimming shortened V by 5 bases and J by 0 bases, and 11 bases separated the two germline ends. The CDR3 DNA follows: TGCAGTGCTCTGGACGCGAGCTCTGGAAACACCATATATTTT. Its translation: CSALDASSGNTIYF.

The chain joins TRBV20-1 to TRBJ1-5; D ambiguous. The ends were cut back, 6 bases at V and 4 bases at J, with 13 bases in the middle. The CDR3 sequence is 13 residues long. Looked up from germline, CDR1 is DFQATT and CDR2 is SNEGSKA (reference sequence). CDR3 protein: CSAKRAVNQPQHF. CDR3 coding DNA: TGCAGTGCCAAAAGGGCAGTTAATCAGCCCCAGCATTTT.

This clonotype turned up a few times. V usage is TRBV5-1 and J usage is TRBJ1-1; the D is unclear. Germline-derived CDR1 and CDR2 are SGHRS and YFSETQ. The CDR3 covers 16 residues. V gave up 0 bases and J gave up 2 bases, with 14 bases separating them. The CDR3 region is CASSLEAPGTNTEAFF. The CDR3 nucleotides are TGCGCCAGCAGCTTGGAGGCCCCCGGAACCAACACTGAAGCTTTCTTT.

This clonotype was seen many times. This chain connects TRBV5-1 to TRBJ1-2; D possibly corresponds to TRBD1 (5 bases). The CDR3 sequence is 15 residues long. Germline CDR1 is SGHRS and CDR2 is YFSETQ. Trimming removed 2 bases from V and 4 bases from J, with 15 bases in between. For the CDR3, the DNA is TGCGCCAGCAGCTTTGATCAGGGCAGCAGCTATGGCTACACCTTC. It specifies CASSFDQGSSYGYTF.

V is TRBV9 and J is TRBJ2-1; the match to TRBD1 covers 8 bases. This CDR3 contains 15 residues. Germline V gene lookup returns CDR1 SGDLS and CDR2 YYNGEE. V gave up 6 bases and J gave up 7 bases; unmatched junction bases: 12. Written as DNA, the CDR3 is TGTGCCAGCAACCCTGCCAGGGGGCGAGGGAATGAGCAGTTCTTC. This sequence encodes CASNPARGRGNEQFF. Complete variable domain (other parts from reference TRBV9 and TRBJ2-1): DSGVTQTPKHLITATGQRVTLRCSPRSGDLSVYWYQQSLDQGLQFLIQYYNGEERAKGNILERFSAQQFPDLHSELNLSSLELGDSALYFCASNPARGRGNEQFFGPGTRLTVL.

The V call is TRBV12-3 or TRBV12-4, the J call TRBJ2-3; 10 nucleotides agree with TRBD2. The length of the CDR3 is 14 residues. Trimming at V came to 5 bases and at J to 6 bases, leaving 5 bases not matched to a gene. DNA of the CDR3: TGTGCCAGCAGTCCAAGCGGGGGGGCTGATACGCAGTATTTT. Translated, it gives CASSPSGGADTQYF.

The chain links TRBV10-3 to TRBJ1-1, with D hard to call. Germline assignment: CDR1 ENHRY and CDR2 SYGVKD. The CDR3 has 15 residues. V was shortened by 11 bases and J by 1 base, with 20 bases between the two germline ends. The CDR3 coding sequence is TGTGCCGTGGGGAAAGGCGGACGGAAGAACACTGAAGCTTTCTTT. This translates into CAVGKGGRKNTEAFF.

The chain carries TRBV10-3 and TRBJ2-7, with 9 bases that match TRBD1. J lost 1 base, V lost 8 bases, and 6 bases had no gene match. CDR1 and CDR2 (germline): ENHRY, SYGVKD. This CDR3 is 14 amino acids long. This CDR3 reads CAIRPGTGSYEQYF. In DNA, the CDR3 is TGTGCCATCCGTCCCGGGACAGGGTCCTACGAGCAGTACTTC.